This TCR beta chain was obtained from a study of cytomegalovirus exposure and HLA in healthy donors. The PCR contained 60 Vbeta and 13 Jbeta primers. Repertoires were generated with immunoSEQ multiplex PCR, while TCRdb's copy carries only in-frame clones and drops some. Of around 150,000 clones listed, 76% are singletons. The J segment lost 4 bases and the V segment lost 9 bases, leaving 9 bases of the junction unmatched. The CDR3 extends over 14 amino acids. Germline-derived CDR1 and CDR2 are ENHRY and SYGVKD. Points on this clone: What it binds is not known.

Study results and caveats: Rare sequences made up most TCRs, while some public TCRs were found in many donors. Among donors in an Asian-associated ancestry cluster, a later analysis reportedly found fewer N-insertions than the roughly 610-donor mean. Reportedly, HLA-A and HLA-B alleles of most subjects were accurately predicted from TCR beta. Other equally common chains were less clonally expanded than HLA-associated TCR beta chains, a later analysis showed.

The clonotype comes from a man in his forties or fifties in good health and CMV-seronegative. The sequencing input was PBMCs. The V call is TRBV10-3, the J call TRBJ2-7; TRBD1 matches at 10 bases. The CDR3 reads CAINPGQGRYEQYF. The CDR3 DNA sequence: TGTGCCATTAACCCGGGACAGGGGCGGTACGAGCAGTACTTC.